A single sample is the source of the 2 T cell receptor beta chains below, sequenced in a study of blood T cell repertoires in COVID-19. Method: immunoSEQ multiplex PCR; TCRdb's copy keeps in-frame clones and lacks some. This repertoire shows about 130,000 clones, approximately 81% found once; its top ten account for roughly 5%. The sequenced material came from peripheral blood. Every receptor here comes from a man between 60 and 75 years old with acute or convalescent COVID-19.

V gene TRBV24-1 combines with J gene TRBJ2-1, with 8 positions matching TRBD2. CDR3 size: 13 residues. CDR1 and CDR2 from the germline V gene are KGHDR and SFDVKD. The CDR3 region is CAPGSGRKNEQFF. Here the CDR3 DNA reads TGTGCTCCGGGAAGCGGGAGAAAAAATGAGCAGTTCTTC.

The table lists this clone with many counts. CDR3 protein: CASSRDGGGYTF. CDR3 DNA: TGCGCCAGCAGCCGAGATGGCGGTGGCTACACCTTC. V gene TRBV4-1 combines with J gene TRBJ1-2, with D unclear. Per the germline V gene, CDR1 is MGHRA and CDR2 is YSYEKL. The CDR3 length is 12 residues. Trimming cost V 4 bases and J 7 bases, with 10 bases left between them.